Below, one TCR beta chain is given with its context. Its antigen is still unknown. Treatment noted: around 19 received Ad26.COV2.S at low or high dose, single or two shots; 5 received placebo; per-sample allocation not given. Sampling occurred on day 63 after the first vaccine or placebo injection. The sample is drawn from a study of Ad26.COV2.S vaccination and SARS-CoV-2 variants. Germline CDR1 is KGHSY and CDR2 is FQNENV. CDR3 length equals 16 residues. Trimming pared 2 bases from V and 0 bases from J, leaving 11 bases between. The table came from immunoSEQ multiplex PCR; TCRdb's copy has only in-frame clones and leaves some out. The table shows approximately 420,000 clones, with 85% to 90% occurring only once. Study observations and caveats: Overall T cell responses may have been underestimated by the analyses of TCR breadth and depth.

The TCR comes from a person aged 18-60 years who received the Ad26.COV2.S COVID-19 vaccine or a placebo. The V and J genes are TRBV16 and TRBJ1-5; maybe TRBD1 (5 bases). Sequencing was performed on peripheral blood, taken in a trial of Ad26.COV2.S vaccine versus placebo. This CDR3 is CASSQPDRYSNQPQHF. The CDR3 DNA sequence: TGTGCCAGCAGCCAACCCGACAGATATAGCAATCAGCCCCAGCATTTT.